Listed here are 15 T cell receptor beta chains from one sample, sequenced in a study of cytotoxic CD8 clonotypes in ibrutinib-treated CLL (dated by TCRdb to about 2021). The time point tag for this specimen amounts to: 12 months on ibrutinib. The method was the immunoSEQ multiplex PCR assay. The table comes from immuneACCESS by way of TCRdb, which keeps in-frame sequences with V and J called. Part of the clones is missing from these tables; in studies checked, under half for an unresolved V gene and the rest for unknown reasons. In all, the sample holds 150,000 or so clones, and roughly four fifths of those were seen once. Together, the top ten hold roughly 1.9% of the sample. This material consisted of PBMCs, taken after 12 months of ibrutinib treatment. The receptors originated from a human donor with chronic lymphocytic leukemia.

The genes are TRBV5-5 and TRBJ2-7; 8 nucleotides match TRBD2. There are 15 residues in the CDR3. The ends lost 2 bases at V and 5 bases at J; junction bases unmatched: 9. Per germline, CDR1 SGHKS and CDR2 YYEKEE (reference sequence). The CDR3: CASSLAPTSGHEQYF. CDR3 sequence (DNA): TGTGCCAGCAGCTTAGCCCCCACTAGCGGCCACGAGCAGTACTTC.

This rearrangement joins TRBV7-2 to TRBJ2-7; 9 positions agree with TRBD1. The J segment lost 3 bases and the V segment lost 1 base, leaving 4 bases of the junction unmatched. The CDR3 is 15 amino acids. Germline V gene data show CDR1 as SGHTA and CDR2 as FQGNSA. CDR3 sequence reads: CASSLVATGGYEQYF. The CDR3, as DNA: TGTGCCAGCAGCTTAGTTGCGACAGGGGGCTACGAGCAGTACTTC.

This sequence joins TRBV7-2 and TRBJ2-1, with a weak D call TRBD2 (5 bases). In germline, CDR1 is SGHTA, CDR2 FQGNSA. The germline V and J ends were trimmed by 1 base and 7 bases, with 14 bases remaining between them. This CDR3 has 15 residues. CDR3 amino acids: CASSLELRARNEQFF. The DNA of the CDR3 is TGTGCCAGCAGCTTAGAGTTGCGGGCTCGGAATGAGCAGTTCTTC. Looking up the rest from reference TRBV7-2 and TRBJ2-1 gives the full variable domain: GAGVSQSPSNKVTEKGKDVELRCDPISGHTALYWYRQSLGQGLEFLIYFQGNSAPDKSGLPSDRFSAERTGGSVSTLTIQRTQQEDSAVYLCASSLELRARNEQFFGPGTRLTVL.

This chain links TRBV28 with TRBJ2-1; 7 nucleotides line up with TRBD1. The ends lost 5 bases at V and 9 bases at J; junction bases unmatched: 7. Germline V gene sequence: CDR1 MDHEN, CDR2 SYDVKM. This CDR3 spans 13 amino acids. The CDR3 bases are TGTGCCAGCAGTACCCAGGGGGTAAGTGAGCAGTTCTTC. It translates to CASSTQGVSEQFF.

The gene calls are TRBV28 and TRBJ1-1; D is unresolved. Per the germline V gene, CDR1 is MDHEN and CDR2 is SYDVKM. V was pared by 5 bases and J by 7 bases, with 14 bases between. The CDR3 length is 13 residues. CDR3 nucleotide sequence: TGTGCCAGCAGTCAGACTGGGGTGATTGAAGCTTTCTTT. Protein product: CASSQTGVIEAFF.

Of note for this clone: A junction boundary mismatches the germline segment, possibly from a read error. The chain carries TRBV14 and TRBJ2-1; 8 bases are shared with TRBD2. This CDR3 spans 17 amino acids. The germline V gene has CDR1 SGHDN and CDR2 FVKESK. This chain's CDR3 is CASSQDLAGGSSNEQFF. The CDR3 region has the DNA TGTGCCAGCAGCCAAGATTTGGCGGGAGGATCCTCCAATGAGCAGTTCTTC.

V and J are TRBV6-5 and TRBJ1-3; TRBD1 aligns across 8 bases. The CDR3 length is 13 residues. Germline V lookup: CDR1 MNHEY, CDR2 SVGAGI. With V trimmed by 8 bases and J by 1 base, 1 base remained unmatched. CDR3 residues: CASGQGSGNTIYF. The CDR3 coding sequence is TGTGCCAGCGGACAGGGATCTGGAAACACCATATATTTT.

CDR3 protein: CASSPAGGGANGPFF. CDR3 coding DNA: TGCGCCAGCAGCCCGGCCGGCGGGGGGGCGAATGGACCGTTCTTC. The rearrangement links TRBV4-1 to TRBJ2-1, with TRBD2 matching 9 bases. Germline V gives CDR1 MGHRA, CDR2 YSYEKL. This CDR3 has 15 amino acids. J gave up 15 bases and V 4 bases, and 16 bases lay outside the gene matches.

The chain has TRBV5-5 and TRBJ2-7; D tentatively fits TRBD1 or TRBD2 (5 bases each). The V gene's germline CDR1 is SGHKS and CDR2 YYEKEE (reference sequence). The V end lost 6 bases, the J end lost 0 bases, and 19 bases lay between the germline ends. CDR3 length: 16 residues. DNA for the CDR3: TGTGCCAGCACCCTCGGGACCCTCATTGGCTCCTACGAGCAGTACTTC. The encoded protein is CASTLGTLIGSYEQYF.

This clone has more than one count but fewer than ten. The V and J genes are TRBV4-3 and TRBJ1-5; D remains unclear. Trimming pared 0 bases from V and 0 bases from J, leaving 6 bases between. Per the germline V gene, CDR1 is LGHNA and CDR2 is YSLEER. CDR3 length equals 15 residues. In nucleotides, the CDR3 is TGCGCCAGCAGCCAAGATGTGGGTAGCAATCAGCCCCAGCATTTT. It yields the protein CASSQDVGSNQPQHF.

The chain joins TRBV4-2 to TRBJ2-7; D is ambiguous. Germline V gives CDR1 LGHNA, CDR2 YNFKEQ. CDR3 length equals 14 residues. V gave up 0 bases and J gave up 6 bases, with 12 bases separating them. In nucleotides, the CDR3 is TGTGCCAGCAGCCAAGACGCCCTACTCCTCGAGCAGTACTTC. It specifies CASSQDALLLEQYF.

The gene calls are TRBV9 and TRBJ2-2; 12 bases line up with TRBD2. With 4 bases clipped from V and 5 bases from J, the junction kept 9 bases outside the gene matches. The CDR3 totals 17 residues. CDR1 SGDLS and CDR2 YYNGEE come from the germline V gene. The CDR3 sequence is CASSFSETSGSTGELFF. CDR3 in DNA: TGTGCCAGCAGCTTTTCTGAGACTAGCGGGAGTACCGGGGAGCTGTTTTTT.

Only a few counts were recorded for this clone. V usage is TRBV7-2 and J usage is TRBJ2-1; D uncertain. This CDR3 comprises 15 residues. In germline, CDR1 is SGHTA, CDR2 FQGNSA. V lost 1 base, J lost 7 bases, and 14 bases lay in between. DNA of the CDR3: TGTGCCAGCAGCTTAGAACAGTCCTACAGTAATGAGCAGTTCTTC. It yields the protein CASSLEQSYSNEQFF.

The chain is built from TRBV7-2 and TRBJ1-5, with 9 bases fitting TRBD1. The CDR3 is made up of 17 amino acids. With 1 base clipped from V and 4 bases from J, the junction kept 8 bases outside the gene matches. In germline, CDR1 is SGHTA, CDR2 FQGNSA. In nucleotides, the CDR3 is TGTGCCAGCAGCTTAGGGGGGACAGGGACGGTTAATCAGCCCCAGCATTTT. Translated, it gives CASSLGGTGTVNQPQHF.

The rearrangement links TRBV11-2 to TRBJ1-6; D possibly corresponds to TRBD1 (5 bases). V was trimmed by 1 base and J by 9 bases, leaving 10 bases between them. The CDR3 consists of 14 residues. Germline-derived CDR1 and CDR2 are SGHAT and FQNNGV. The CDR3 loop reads CASSLGQSGSPLHF. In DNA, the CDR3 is TGTGCCAGCAGCTTAGGACAGTCGGGTTCACCCCTCCACTTT.